Presented here are 10 T cell receptor beta chains from one specimen sequenced in a study of cytomegalovirus exposure and HLA in healthy donors. 13 Jbeta primers and 60 Vbeta primers were used for the PCR. Profiled with immunoSEQ multiplex PCR; TCRdb holds only in-frame clones, not every one. The sample holds about 150,000 clones, roughly 60% seen once. The sequencing sample was made of PBMCs. The receptors come from a woman aged 40 to 50 in good health and CMV-seronegative.

The chain carries TRBV25-1 and TRBJ1-2; D unresolved. The CDR3 runs 13 residues. Trimming took 2 bases from V and 10 from J, leaving 14 bases between them. Germline lookup yields CDR1 MGHDK and CDR2 SYGVNS. In DNA form, the CDR3 reads TGTGCCAGCAGTGAACCCCGGGGAGGGCCCTACACCTTC. Protein: CASSEPRGGPYTF.

This clone occurred once. The rearrangement links TRBV14 to TRBJ2-5; 8 bases fit TRBD2. The CDR3 is 15 amino acids. The V segment lost 2 bases and the J segment 1 base; nucleotides outside the gene matches: 3. Germline loops: CDR1 SGHDN, CDR2 FVKESK. This CDR3 reads CASSQSGGSQETQYF. Here the CDR3 DNA reads TGTGCCAGCAGCCAAAGCGGGGGATCCCAAGAGACCCAGTACTTC.

The chain carries TRBV15 and TRBJ2-1; TRBD1 agrees at 9 bases. V lost 0 bases, J lost 6 bases, and 9 bases stayed unmatched. The CDR3 has 17 amino acids. Germline V gene data show CDR1 as LNHNV and CDR2 as YYDKDF (reference sequence). CDR3 amino acids: CATSRDRRQGESNEQFF. CDR3 nucleotides: TGTGCCACCAGCAGAGATAGGAGACAGGGGGAATCCAATGAGCAGTTCTTC.

CDR3 DNA sequence: TGTGCCAGCAGCCCCTCGGGGTCGTACGTGAACACTGAAGCTTTCTTT. Translating gives CASSPSGSYVNTEAFF. This chain links TRBV9 with TRBJ1-1; D not resolved. Trimming took off 4 bases at V and 0 bases at J, with 16 bases between the two ends. In germline, CDR1 is SGDLS, CDR2 YYNGEE. CDR3 length: 16 amino acids.

The genes are TRBV4-2 and TRBJ2-2; D not certain. Germline V lookup: CDR1 LGHNA, CDR2 YNFKEQ. The CDR3 runs to 13 residues. V lost 2 bases and J 3 bases, leaving 4 bases between the germline ends. The CDR3 is CASSQPYTGELFF. The CDR3, as DNA: TGTGCCAGCAGCCAACCATACACCGGGGAGCTGTTTTTT.

The V call is TRBV4-2, the J call TRBJ2-2; 12 bases map to TRBD2. J was trimmed by 2 bases and V by 4 bases; bases with no gene match: 14. CDR3 length: 20 residues. Germline lookup yields CDR1 LGHNA and CDR2 YNFKEQ. CDR3 coding DNA: TGTGCCAGCAGCCCTCTCAAGACTAGCGGGGGTAGTTTTAACACCGGGGAGCTGTTTTTT. Its protein is CASSPLKTSGGSFNTGELFF.

The chain uses TRBV5-1 and TRBJ1-4; perhaps TRBD1 as D (6 bases). The germline V gene encodes CDR1 SGHRS and CDR2 YFSETQ. The CDR3 consists of 14 residues. V lost 5 bases to trimming and J lost 11 bases, with 19 bases between them. CDR3 region: CASRLTGYSYKLFF. CDR3 DNA: TGCGCCAGCAGACTGACAGGCTATTCGTACAAACTGTTTTTT.

This clone occurred a few times. At the DNA level, this CDR3 is encoded by other sequences in the same sample as well. The CDR3 region has the DNA TGTGCCTGGAGTGTAGGGGGAAACACTGAAGCTTTCTTT. Its protein product is CAWSVGGNTEAFF. The chain recombines TRBV30 with TRBJ1-1, with D possibly matching TRBD1 (6 bases). V lost 0 bases, J lost 2 bases, and 7 bases lay in between. CDR1 and CDR2 (germline): GTSNPN, SVGIG (reference sequence). This CDR3 spans 13 amino acids. Drawing the rest from reference TRBV30 and TRBJ1-1, the complete variable domain is SQTIHQWPATLVQPVGSPLSLECTVEGTSNPNLYWYRQAAGRGLQLLFYSVGIGQISSEVPQNLSASRPQDRQFILSSKKLLLSDSGFYLCAWSVGGNTEAFFGQGTRLTVV.

This clone was counted between two and nine times. The chain combines TRBV7-9 with TRBJ1-2; 10 nucleotides agree with TRBD1. CDR1 and CDR2 (germline): SEHNR, FQNEAQ (reference sequence). The CDR3 consists of 15 residues. V lost 3 bases and J lost 4; bases outside the gene matches: 5. CDR3 region: CASSLAGTGVYGYTF. In DNA form, the CDR3 reads TGTGCCAGCAGCTTGGCCGGGACAGGGGTCTATGGCTACACCTTC.

The chain recombines TRBV6-5 with TRBJ1-5, with D uncertain. CDR3 length: 13 amino acids. From germline, CDR1 is MNHEY and CDR2 SVGAGI. Deletions cut 2 bases from V and 6 bases from J, with 8 bases between. CDR3 DNA: TGTGCCAGCAGTTACCGGGTGGGTCAGCCCCAGCATTTT. Amino acids: CASSYRVGQPQHF.